The source of this T cell receptor beta chain is a study of T cell changes during pregnancy in multiple sclerosis. Generated by immunoSEQ multiplex PCR, the TCRdb table keeps only in-frame clones and is missing some. The sample holds 40,000 or so clones, about 90% seen once. V gave up 3 bases and J gave up 0 bases, with 5 bases separating them. Germline CDR1 reads SQVTM; CDR2 reads ANQGSEA. The CDR3 spans 12 residues. The origin of this receptor is a female donor with multiple sclerosis, enrolled in a pregnancy study. The sample in question was CD8+ T cells from peripheral blood mononuclear cells, obtained before pregnancy. The rearrangement joins TRBV29-1 to TRBJ1-1; no clear D. The CDR3 sequence: CSVEAVNTEAFF. In DNA, the CDR3 is TGCAGCGTTGAGGCAGTGAACACTGAAGCTTTCTTT.